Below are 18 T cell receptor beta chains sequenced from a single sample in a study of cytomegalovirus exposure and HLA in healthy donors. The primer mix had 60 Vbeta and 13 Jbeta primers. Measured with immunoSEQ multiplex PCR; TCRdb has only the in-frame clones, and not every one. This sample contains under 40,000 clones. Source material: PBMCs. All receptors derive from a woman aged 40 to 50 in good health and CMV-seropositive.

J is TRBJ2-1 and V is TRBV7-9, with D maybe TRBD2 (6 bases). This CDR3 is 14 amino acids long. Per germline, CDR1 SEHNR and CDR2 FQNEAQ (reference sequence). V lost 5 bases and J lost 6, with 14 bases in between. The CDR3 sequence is CASSRRDSINEQFF. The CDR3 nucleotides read TGTGCCAGCAGCCGACGGGACTCCATCAATGAGCAGTTCTTC.

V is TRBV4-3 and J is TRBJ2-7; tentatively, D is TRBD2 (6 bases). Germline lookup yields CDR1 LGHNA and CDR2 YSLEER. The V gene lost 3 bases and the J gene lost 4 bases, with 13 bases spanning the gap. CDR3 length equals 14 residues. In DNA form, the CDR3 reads TGCGCCAGCAGCCAGGGATGGGGGACTTACGAGCAGTACTTC. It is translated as CASSQGWGTYEQYF.

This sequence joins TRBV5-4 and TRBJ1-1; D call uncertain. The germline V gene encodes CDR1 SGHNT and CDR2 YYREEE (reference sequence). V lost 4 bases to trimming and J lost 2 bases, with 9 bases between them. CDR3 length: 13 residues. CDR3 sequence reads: CASSPEINTEAFF. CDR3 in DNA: TGTGCCAGCAGCCCGGAGATAAACACTGAAGCTTTCTTT.

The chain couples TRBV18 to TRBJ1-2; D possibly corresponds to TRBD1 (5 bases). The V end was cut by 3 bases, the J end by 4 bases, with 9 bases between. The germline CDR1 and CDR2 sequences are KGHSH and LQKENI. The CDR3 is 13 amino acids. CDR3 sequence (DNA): TGTGCCAGCTCACCCGACAGAGCCTATGGCTACACCTTC. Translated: CASSPDRAYGYTF. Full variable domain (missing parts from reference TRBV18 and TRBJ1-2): NAGVMQNPRHLVRRRGQEARLRCSPMKGHSHVYWYRQLPEEGLKFMVYLQKENIIDESGMPKERFSAEFPKEGPSILRIQQVVRGDSAAYFCASSPDRAYGYTFGSGTRLTVV.

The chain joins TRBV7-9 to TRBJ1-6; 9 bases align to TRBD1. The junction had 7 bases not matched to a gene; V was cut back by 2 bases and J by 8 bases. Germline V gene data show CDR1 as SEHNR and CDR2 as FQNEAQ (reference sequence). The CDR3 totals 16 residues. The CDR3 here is CASSLLPRTGDSPLHF. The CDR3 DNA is TGTGCCAGCAGCTTATTGCCCCGGACAGGGGATTCACCCCTCCACTTT.

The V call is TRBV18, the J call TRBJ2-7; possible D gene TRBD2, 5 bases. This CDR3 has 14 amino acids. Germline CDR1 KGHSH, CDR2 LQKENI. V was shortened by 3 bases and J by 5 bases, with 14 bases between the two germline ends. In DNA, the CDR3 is TGTGCCAGCTCACCGTTAGCTAGCAACGACGAGCAGTACTTC. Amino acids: CASSPLASNDEQYF.

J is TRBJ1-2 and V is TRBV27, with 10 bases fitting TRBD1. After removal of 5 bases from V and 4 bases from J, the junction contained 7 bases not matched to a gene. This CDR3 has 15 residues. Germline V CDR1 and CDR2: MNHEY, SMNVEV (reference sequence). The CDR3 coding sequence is TGTGCCAGCAGTATTGGGACAGGGGCCTCCTATGGCTACACCTTC. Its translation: CASSIGTGASYGYTF.

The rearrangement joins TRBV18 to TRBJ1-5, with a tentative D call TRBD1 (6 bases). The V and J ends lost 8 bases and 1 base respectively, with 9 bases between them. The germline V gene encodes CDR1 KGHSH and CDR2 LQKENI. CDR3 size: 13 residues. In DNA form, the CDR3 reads TGTGCCAGCCACAGGGAGAGCAATCAGCCCCAGCATTTT. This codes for CASHRESNQPQHF.

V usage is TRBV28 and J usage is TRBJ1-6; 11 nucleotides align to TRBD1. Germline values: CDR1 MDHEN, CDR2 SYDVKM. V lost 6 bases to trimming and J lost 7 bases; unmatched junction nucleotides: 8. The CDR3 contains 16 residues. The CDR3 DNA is TGTGCCAGCAGGTCAGGGACAGGGGGGTTAAATTCACCCCTCCACTTT. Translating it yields CASRSGTGGLNSPLHF.

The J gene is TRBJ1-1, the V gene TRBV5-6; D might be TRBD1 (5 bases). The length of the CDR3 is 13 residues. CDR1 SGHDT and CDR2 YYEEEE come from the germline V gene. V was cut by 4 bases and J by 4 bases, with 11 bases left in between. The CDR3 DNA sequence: TGTGCCAGCAGCGGAACAGGATCCACTGAAGCTTTCTTT. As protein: CASSGTGSTEAFF.

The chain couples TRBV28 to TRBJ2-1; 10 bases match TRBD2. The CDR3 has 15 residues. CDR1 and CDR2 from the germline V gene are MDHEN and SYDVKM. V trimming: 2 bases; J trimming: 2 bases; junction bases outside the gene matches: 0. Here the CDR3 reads CASSLTSGAYNEQFF. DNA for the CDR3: TGTGCCAGCAGTTTAACTAGCGGGGCCTACAATGAGCAGTTCTTC.

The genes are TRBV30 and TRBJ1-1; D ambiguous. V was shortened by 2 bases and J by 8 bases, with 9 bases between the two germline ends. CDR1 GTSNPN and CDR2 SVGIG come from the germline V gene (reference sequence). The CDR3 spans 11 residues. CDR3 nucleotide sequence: TGTGCCTGGAGTCCCAAAAAAGAAGCTTTCTTT. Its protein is CAWSPKKEAFF.

CDR3 in DNA: TGTGCCAGCAGTGAAGGTAGATATACGCAGTATTTT. This translates into CASSEGRYTQYF. The J gene is TRBJ2-3, the V gene TRBV6-1, with unresolved D. V was trimmed by 1 base and J by 7 bases, leaving 6 bases between them. The germline V gene has CDR1 MNHNS and CDR2 SASEGT. CDR3 length: 12 residues.

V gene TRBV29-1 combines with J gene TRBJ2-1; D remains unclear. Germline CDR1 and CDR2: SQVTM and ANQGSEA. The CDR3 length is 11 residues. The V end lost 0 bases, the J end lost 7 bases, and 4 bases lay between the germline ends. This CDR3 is CSVEDLNEQFF. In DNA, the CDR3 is TGCAGCGTTGAAGATCTAAATGAGCAGTTCTTC.

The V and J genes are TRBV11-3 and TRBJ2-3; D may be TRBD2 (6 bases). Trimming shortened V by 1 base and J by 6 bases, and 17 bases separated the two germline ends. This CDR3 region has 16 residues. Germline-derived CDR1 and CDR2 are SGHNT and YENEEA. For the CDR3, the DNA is TGTGCCAGCAGCTTAGGGAGGGGAGACCTCCCGGATACGCAGTATTTT. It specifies CASSLGRGDLPDTQYF. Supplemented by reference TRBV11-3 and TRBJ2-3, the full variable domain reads EAGVVQSPRYKIIEKKQPVAFWCNPISGHNTLYWYLQNLGQGPELLIRYENEEAVDDSQLPKDRFSAERLKGVDSTLKIQPAELGDSAVYLCASSLGRGDLPDTQYFGPGTRLTVL.

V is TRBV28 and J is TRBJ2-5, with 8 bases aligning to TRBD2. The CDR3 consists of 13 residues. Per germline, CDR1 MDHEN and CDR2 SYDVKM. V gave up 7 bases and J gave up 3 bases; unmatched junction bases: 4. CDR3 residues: CASTERGKETQYF. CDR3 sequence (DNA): TGTGCCAGCACAGAGCGGGGGAAAGAGACCCAGTACTTC.

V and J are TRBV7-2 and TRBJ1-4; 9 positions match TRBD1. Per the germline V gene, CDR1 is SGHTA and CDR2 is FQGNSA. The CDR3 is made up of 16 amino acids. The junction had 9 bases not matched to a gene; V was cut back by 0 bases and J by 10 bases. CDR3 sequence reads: CASSLAEGTGRTKLFF. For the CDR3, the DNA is TGTGCCAGCAGCTTAGCAGAGGGGACAGGGAGGACAAAACTGTTTTTT. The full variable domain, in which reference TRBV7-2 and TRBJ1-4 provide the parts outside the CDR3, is GAGVSQSPSNKVTEKGKDVELRCDPISGHTALYWYRQSLGQGLEFLIYFQGNSAPDKSGLPSDRFSAERTGGSVSTLTIQRTQQEDSAVYLCASSLAEGTGRTKLFFGSGTQLSVL.

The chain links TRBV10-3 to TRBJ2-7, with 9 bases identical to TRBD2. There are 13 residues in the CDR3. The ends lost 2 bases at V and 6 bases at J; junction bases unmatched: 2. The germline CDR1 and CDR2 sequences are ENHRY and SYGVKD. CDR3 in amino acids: CAISEGLALEQYF. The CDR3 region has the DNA TGTGCCATCAGTGAGGGACTAGCGCTCGAGCAGTACTTC.